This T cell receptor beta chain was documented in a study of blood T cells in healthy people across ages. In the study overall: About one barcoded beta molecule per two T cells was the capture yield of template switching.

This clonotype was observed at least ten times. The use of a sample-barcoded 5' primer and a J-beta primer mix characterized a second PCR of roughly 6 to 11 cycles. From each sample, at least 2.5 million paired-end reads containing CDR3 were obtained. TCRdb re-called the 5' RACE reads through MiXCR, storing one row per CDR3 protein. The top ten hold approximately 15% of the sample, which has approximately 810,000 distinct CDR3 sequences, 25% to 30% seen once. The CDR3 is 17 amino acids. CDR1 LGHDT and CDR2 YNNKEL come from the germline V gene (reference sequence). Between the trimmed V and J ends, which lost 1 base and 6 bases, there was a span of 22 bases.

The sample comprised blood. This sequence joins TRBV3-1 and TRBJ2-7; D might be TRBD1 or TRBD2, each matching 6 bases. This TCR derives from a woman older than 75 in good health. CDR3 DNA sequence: TGTGCCAGCAGCCAAGCTCGGTCGGGGCGGAGGGGGGCCGAGCAGTACTTC. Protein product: CASSQARSGRRGAEQYF.